This TCR beta chain originates from a study of shared clonotypes between healthy human individuals. Germline V lookup: CDR1 LGHNA, CDR2 YNFKEQ. The CDR3 runs 16 residues. The V end was cut by 0 bases, the J end by 6 bases, with 14 bases between. This clone appeared many times. The protocol was immunoSEQ multiplex PCR, while the TCRdb copy is restricted to in-frame clones and leaves out a portion. The sample gives roughly 330,000 clones, 74% of which show up once; around a tenth is in the top ten. Sequences were obtained from memory CD4+ T cells sorted from blood. Subset of the sample: CD45RA-negative fraction. This sequence joins TRBV4-2 and TRBJ2-2; D uncertain. The TCR was taken from a man aged 25 to 40 in good health. The CDR3 bases are TGTGCCAGCAGCCAAGACAGAGAATTGATTTCCGGGGAGCTGTTTTTT. Amino acid sequence: CASSQDRELISGELFF.